The 11 T cell receptor beta chains presented below share a single source sample, sequenced in a study of response to subunit inactivated influenza vaccine. MiXCR was run by TCRdb on the RT-PCR reads, yielding one entry per CDR3 protein. The sample shows a few hundred thousand distinct CDR3 sequences, 13% to 15% of them seen only once. Specimen: PBMCs from blood, collected roughly 13 days after vaccination. Every receptor here comes from a man aged 45-60 years who received an inactivated influenza vaccine.

This clonotype was seen a handful of times. The V and J genes are TRBV20-1 and TRBJ2-1, with TRBD2 matching over 8 bases. J was trimmed by 4 bases and V by 6 bases; bases with no gene match: 8. This CDR3 contains 14 residues. The V gene's germline CDR1 is DFQATT and CDR2 SNEGSKA (reference sequence). CDR3 loop: CSATSGSGYNEQFF. The CDR3 DNA follows: TGCAGTGCCACTAGCGGATCCGGGTACAATGAGCAGTTCTTC.

This rearrangement joins TRBV10-3 to TRBJ2-7; 11 nucleotides align to TRBD2. The CDR3 runs to 16 residues. Germline loops: CDR1 ENHRY, CDR2 SYGVKD. The V and J ends lost 11 bases and 1 base, in that order; junction bases with no gene match: 13. CDR3 DNA: TGTGCCGCCTCCTCTGCTAGCGGGGGGCATTCCTACGAGCAGTACTTC. Translating it yields CAASSASGGHSYEQYF.

The chain is built from TRBV3-1 and TRBJ2-5, with D hard to call. V lost 0 bases to trimming and J lost 3 bases, with 8 bases between them. CDR1 is LGHDT, CDR2 YNNKEL, per germline (reference sequence). The CDR3 consists of 14 residues. The DNA of the CDR3 is TGTGCCAGCAGCCAAGATATTGGGAAAGAGACCCAGTACTTC. Translated, it gives CASSQDIGKETQYF.

V usage is TRBV5-1 and J usage is TRBJ2-5; TRBD1 matches 12 bases. CDR1 and CDR2 from the germline V gene are SGHRS and YFSETQ. The V gene end was trimmed by 3 bases and the J gene end by 4 bases; junction bases not matched to a gene: 4. The CDR3 runs to 15 residues. CDR3 nucleotides: TGCGCCAGCAGCTGGGGGACAGGGGGCTCAGAGACCCAGTACTTC. Its protein is CASSWGTGGSETQYF.

The chain recombines TRBV12-3 or TRBV12-4 with TRBJ1-1; D ambiguous. The CDR3 length is 10 residues. V lost 6 bases, J lost 7 bases, and 6 bases lay in between. The CDR3 nucleotides read TGTGCCAGCAGGGGCCTTGAAGCTTTCTTT. Its translation: CASRGLEAFF.

The rearrangement uses TRBV20-1 and TRBJ2-7; 7 bases fit TRBD1. J gave up 6 bases and V 3 bases, and 14 bases lay outside the gene matches. The CDR3 is made up of 15 amino acids. Germline CDR1 is DFQATT and CDR2 is SNEGSKA (reference sequence). In nucleotides, the CDR3 is TGCAGTGCTAGCCTACCTAGGGGGCCTGCAGGCGAGCAGTACTTC. Translating it yields CSASLPRGPAGEQYF.

This chain connects TRBV29-1 to TRBJ1-1; 7 bases are a match to TRBD1. CDR3 length: 13 residues. The germline V gene encodes CDR1 SQVTM and CDR2 ANQGSEA. V trimming: 3 bases; J trimming: 5 bases; junction bases outside the gene matches: 6. The CDR3 protein is CSVEKTGKTEAFF. CDR3 nucleotides: TGCAGCGTTGAGAAGACAGGGAAAACTGAAGCTTTCTTT.

This rearrangement joins TRBV2 to TRBJ2-3, with TRBD2 matching over 8 bases. There are 17 residues in the CDR3. The V and J ends lost 5 bases and 3 bases, in that order; junction bases with no gene match: 13. The germline gives CDR1 SNHLY, CDR2 FYNNEI. The CDR3 DNA is TGTGCCAGCAGTAGTGAGGTAGCGGGATATCTGACAGATACGCAGTATTTT. This codes for CASSSEVAGYLTDTQYF.

The genes are TRBV6-2 or TRBV6-3 and TRBJ2-6; 11 positions agree with TRBD1. Germline V gene lookup returns CDR1 MNHEY and CDR2 SVGEGT. CDR3 length: 17 residues. The V and J ends lost 5 bases and 2 bases, in that order; junction bases with no gene match: 5. In nucleotides, the CDR3 is TGTGCCAGCAGTCAAGGACAGGGGGCTCCTGGGGCCAACGTCCTGACTTTC. It codes for CASSQGQGAPGANVLTF.

The rearrangement links TRBV7-9 to TRBJ2-3; D perhaps matches TRBD2 (6 bases). Germline V lookup: CDR1 SEHNR, CDR2 FQNEAQ (reference sequence). The V gene lost 6 bases and the J gene lost 6 bases, with 13 bases spanning the gap. The CDR3 spans 13 residues. The CDR3 region is CASSAGTSDTQYF. In DNA, the CDR3 is TGTGCCAGCAGTGCCGGGACTTCCGATACGCAGTATTTT.

This clonotype was counted a few times. The chain uses TRBV5-6 and TRBJ2-3, with a possible D match to TRBD2 (6 bases). Per germline, CDR1 SGHDT and CDR2 YYEEEE. This CDR3 has 12 residues. Trimming removed 3 bases from V and 7 bases from J, with 9 bases in between. The CDR3 region has the DNA TGTGCCAGCAGCTCCGGGAGTTATACGCAGTATTTT. Translation gives CASSSGSYTQYF.